This TCR beta chain was retrieved from a study of CD8 T cells in Susac syndrome. The authors sequenced TCR beta from blood CD8+ and CD4+ T cells. Multiple sclerosis controls were treatment-naive patients with stable or active relapsing-remitting disease. FACS was used to enrich TEMRA cells, whereas the CD8+ and CD4+ T cells were obtained by negative isolation. Reverse transcription of about 0.45 to 1 ug RNA was performed with random hexamers. The TCR beta CDR3 was amplified by immunoSEQ multiplex PCR across 54 Vbeta, 13 Jbeta. In TCRdb, the immunoSEQ multiplex PCR reads were re-called with MiXCR into one record per CDR3 protein. Among roughly 330,000 distinct CDR3 sequences listed, approximately 90% were seen once. Trimming shortened V by 6 bases and J by 8 bases, and 13 bases separated the two germline ends. CDR3 length equals 11 residues. CDR1 is SQVTM, CDR2 ANQGSEA, per germline.

Sequencing was performed on CD4+ T cells from PBMCs. This clonotype originated in a human donor with multiple sclerosis. V gene TRBV29-1 combines with J gene TRBJ1-2, with a tentative D call TRBD1 (5 bases). The CDR3 bases are TGCAGCGTGTCTGAGGGGCTCGGCTACACCTTC. Protein: CSVSEGLGYTF.